This TCR beta chain is from a study of response to subunit inactivated influenza vaccine. The germline V gene encodes CDR1 SGHRS and CDR2 YFSETQ. V was clipped by 7 bases and J by 2 bases, with 16 bases between them. There are 14 residues in the CDR3. MiXCR, applied by TCRdb to the RT-PCR reads, yields one record per CDR3 protein. This sample has about 700,000 distinct CDR3 sequences, with around 14% found just once. This clonotype was seen only a few times. The source material was PBMCs from blood, sampled less than 15 days before vaccination. The V and J genes are TRBV5-1 and TRBJ2-7; D not resolved. This sequence was found in a man between 50 and 59 years old who received an inactivated influenza vaccine. CDR3 in amino acids: CASEDGYIPYEQYF. In DNA form, the CDR3 reads TGCGCCAGCGAGGACGGCTATATCCCCTACGAGCAGTACTTC.